These 27 T cell receptor beta chains originate from one sample sequenced in a study of identical twins. TCRdb reanalysed the 5' RACE reads using MiXCR and keeps one entry per CDR3 protein. The profile shows hundreds of thousands of distinct CDR3 sequences, roughly a tenth of them singletons. Sequenced material: memory (CD45RO+) T cells sorted from blood. Receptor source: a woman in her late teens or twenties in good health.

The table lists this clonotype with a few counts. This chain uses TRBV7-9 with TRBJ1-2; no definite D call. The CDR3 extends over 14 amino acids. The germline V gene encodes CDR1 SEHNR and CDR2 FQNEAQ (reference sequence). The germline V and J ends were trimmed by 6 bases and 4 bases, with 15 bases remaining between them. The CDR3 sequence: CASSDSGSSYGYTF. The CDR3 coding sequence is TGTGCCAGCAGTGATTCGGGATCAAGCTATGGCTACACCTTC.

This clonotype has just a few counts. This chain connects TRBV2 to TRBJ2-5; D is unresolved. Germline CDR1 is SNHLY and CDR2 is FYNNEI. Trimming removed 0 bases at V and 4 bases at J, with 9 bases between. The CDR3 covers 14 residues. CDR3 protein: CASSEAAGLETQYF. CDR3 DNA: TGTGCCAGCAGTGAAGCGGCAGGATTAGAGACCCAGTACTTC.

Ten or more counts support this clonotype. V is TRBV20-1 and J is TRBJ2-5; D not resolved. Germline-derived CDR1 and CDR2 are DFQATT and SNEGSKA (reference sequence). Trimming pared 1 base from V and 3 bases from J, leaving 9 bases between. The CDR3 covers 13 residues. CDR3 amino acids: CSARADLKETQYF. CDR3 coding DNA: TGCAGTGCTAGAGCTGACCTGAAAGAGACCCAGTACTTC.

The J gene is TRBJ2-5, the V gene TRBV12-3 or TRBV12-4, with TRBD1 matching over 7 bases. This CDR3 comprises 15 residues. The J segment lost 5 bases and the V segment lost 4 bases, leaving 10 bases of the junction unmatched. The CDR3 loop reads CASSWRTGITETQYF. DNA of the CDR3: TGTGCCAGCAGTTGGAGGACAGGCATAACCGAGACCCAGTACTTC.

This clonotype was detected ten times or more. V usage is TRBV5-1 and J usage is TRBJ2-3; no clear D. Germline V gene lookup returns CDR1 SGHRS and CDR2 YFSETQ. The germline V and J ends were trimmed by 0 bases and 3 bases, with 8 bases remaining between them. CDR3 length: 14 amino acids. The CDR3 reads CASSLVPQTDTQYF. The CDR3 DNA follows: TGCGCCAGCAGCTTGGTACCTCAAACAGATACGCAGTATTTT.

This clonotype was counted between two and nine times. J is TRBJ1-3 and V is TRBV3-1; 10 positions match TRBD1. Germline-derived CDR1 and CDR2 are LGHDT and YNNKEL (reference sequence). The J segment lost 2 bases and the V segment lost 4 bases, leaving 5 bases of the junction unmatched. The CDR3 is 16 amino acids. The CDR3 coding sequence is TGTGCCAGCAGCCTATCCGGGACAGGGGCTGGAAACACCATATATTTT. This encodes CASSLSGTGAGNTIYF.

Many counts were recorded for this clonotype. The V call is TRBV3-2, the J call TRBJ1-6. TRBV3-2 is designated a pseudogene. CDR3 length: 18 residues. DNA for the CDR3: TGTGCCAGCAGCCAAGTACGTCCGGCCAGCTCCTATAATTCACCCCTCCACTTT. It encodes CASSQVRPASSYNSPLHF.

The table lists this clonotype with a few counts. This chain connects TRBV10-3 to TRBJ2-1, with 7 bases matching TRBD2. The germline V gene encodes CDR1 ENHRY and CDR2 SYGVKD. Germline trimming cut 3 bases from V and 9 bases from J; bases unmatched to any gene: 8. This CDR3 has 14 residues. The DNA of the CDR3 is TGTGCCATCAGTGACCTTAGCGGGCGTGGTGAGCAGTTCTTC. Protein: CAISDLSGRGEQFF.

This clonotype was recorded a few times. The chain employs TRBV5-6 and TRBJ1-2, with 7 positions matching TRBD1. Trimming at V came to 3 bases and at J to 6 bases, leaving 8 bases not matched to a gene. Per germline, CDR1 SGHDT and CDR2 YYEEEE. The CDR3 sequence is 14 residues long. CDR3 residues: CASSWYRGYDGYTF. CDR3 in DNA: TGTGCCAGCAGCTGGTACAGGGGTTATGATGGCTACACCTTC.

A few counts support this clonotype. This sequence joins TRBV5-6 and TRBJ2-5; D is ambiguous. There are 12 residues in the CDR3. Looked up from germline, CDR1 is SGHDT and CDR2 is YYEEEE. The V end was cut by 2 bases, the J end by 6 bases, with 8 bases between. The CDR3 spells CASSLRLQTQYF. DNA for the CDR3: TGTGCCAGCAGCTTACGGCTACAGACCCAGTACTTC.

The rearrangement links TRBV7-9 to TRBJ2-5; D remains ambiguous. CDR3 length: 14 amino acids. The germline gives CDR1 SEHNR, CDR2 FQNEAQ (reference sequence). The V gene lost 5 bases and the J gene lost 1 base, with 11 bases spanning the gap. The CDR3 loop is CASSPRAFQETQYF. The CDR3 DNA sequence: TGTGCCAGCAGCCCACGGGCCTTCCAAGAGACCCAGTACTTC. The variable domain in full, with the rest retrieved from reference TRBV7-9 and TRBJ2-5, is DTGVSQNPRHKITKRGQNVTFRCDPISEHNRLYWYRQTLGQGPEFLTYFQNEAQLEKSRLLSDRFSAERPKGSFSTLEIQRTEQGDSAMYLCASSPRAFQETQYFGPGTRLLVL.

This clonotype was detected a few times. The chain has TRBV9 and TRBJ2-5; 9 bases line up with TRBD2. Germline trimming cut 4 bases from V and 4 bases from J; bases unmatched to any gene: 8. The CDR3 has 15 amino acids. The germline CDR1 and CDR2 sequences are SGDLS and YYNGEE. CDR3 nucleotides: TGTGCCAGCAGCTCAGATAGCGGGAGTGGAGAGACCCAGTACTTC. It codes for CASSSDSGSGETQYF.

The chain links TRBV5-6 to TRBJ1-2; D is perhaps TRBD1 (6 bases). Per germline, CDR1 SGHDT and CDR2 YYEEEE. The CDR3 runs to 15 residues. Trimming left V 1 base short and J 4 bases short, with 14 bases between. The CDR3 protein is CASSLSGGEGYGYTF. DNA of the CDR3: TGTGCCAGCAGCTTGTCCGGGGGCGAAGGCTATGGCTACACCTTC.

This clonotype was observed a few times. Here the CDR3 reads CASSYLERTSGGNEQFF. The CDR3 DNA sequence: TGTGCCAGCAGTTACCTTGAACGGACTAGCGGGGGAAATGAGCAGTTCTTC. This chain connects TRBV6-5 to TRBJ2-1; 13 bases fit TRBD2. Unmatched junction bases numbered 8, after V lost 2 bases and J lost 7 bases. Germline-derived CDR1 and CDR2 are MNHEY and SVGAGI. This CDR3 has 17 amino acids.

There are many counts of this clonotype. The J gene is TRBJ2-3, the V gene TRBV5-1; D is undetermined. V lost 0 bases and J lost 4, with 9 bases in between. Germline loops: CDR1 SGHRS, CDR2 YFSETQ. The CDR3 is made up of 14 amino acids. CDR3 sequence (DNA): TGCGCCAGCAGCTTGGGGCAGGCCTCAGATACGCAGTATTTT. This gives the protein CASSLGQASDTQYF.

This chain links TRBV5-6 with TRBJ2-1, with D perhaps matching TRBD1 or TRBD2 (6 bases each). Germline CDR1 reads SGHDT; CDR2 reads YYEEEE. The CDR3 spans 16 residues. Trimming stripped 4 bases from V and 10 bases from J, with 24 bases between. CDR3 nucleotide sequence: TGTGCCAGCAGCAAGCCGGGACTTCAGGGGCGTTTAGAGCAGTTCTTC. Translation: CASSKPGLQGRLEQFF. Full variable domain (outside the CDR3, taken from reference TRBV5-6 and TRBJ2-1): DAGVTQSPTHLIKTRGQQVTLRCSPKSGHDTVSWYQQALGQGPQFIFQYYEEEERQRGNFPDRFSGHQFPNYSSELNVNALLLGDSALYLCASSKPGLQGRLEQFFGPGTRLTVL.

This clonotype was picked up a small number of times. The rearrangement uses TRBV4-3 and TRBJ2-1; 8 bases are shared with TRBD2. The CDR3 contains 16 residues. Germline CDR1 and CDR2: LGHNA and YSLEER. The V gene end was trimmed by 0 bases and the J gene end by 3 bases; junction bases not matched to a gene: 4. CDR3 DNA sequence: TGCGCCAGCAGCCAAGATACCAGCGGGAGCTACAATGAGCAGTTCTTC. As protein: CASSQDTSGSYNEQFF.

The gene calls are TRBV20-1 and TRBJ2-6; D remains ambiguous. This CDR3 comprises 16 residues. Germline CDR1 reads DFQATT; CDR2 reads SNEGSKA (reference sequence). V shed 3 bases and J shed 0 bases, with 12 bases lying between them. The CDR3 nucleotides are TGCAGTGCTAGGAACAGTGCTACCTCTGGGGCCAACGTCCTGACTTTC. Encoded protein: CSARNSATSGANVLTF.

This clonotype showed up just a few times. The rearrangement uses TRBV7-9 and TRBJ1-5; D unresolved. Germline loops: CDR1 SEHNR, CDR2 FQNEAQ (reference sequence). The CDR3 totals 13 residues. With 5 bases removed from V and 4 bases from J, the gap between germline ends came to 9 bases. The CDR3 nucleotides read TGTGCCAGCAGCCCCACCCAAAATCAGCCCCAGCATTTT. Protein product: CASSPTQNQPQHF. The full variable domain, in which reference TRBV7-9 and TRBJ1-5 provide the parts outside the CDR3, is DTGVSQNPRHKITKRGQNVTFRCDPISEHNRLYWYRQTLGQGPEFLTYFQNEAQLEKSRLLSDRFSAERPKGSFSTLEIQRTEQGDSAMYLCASSPTQNQPQHFGDGTRLSIL.

The V gene is TRBV5-8, the J gene TRBJ2-1, with a tentative D call TRBD1 (5 bases). Germline V CDR1 and CDR2: SGHTS, YDEGEE. Between the trimmed V and J ends, which lost 6 bases and 2 bases, there was a span of 15 bases. CDR3 length equals 15 residues. The CDR3 nucleotides are TGTGCCAGCACCCCTTATGGGGCCACCTACAATGAGCAGTTCTTC. Encoded protein: CASTPYGATYNEQFF. The full variable domain, its missing parts supplied by reference TRBV5-8 and TRBJ2-1, is EAGVTQSPTHLIKTRGQQATLRCSPISGHTSVYWYQQALGLGLQFLLWYDEGEERNRGNFPPRFSGRQFPNYSSELNVNALELEDSALYLCASTPYGATYNEQFFGPGTRLTVL.

In this sample, this clonotype turned up many times. The CDR3 DNA sequence: TGCAGTGCTAGAATCTCGGACCACGAGCAGTACTTC. This sequence encodes CSARISDHEQYF. V and J are TRBV20-1 and TRBJ2-7; D not resolved. This CDR3 contains 12 residues. Germline CDR1 and CDR2: DFQATT and SNEGSKA (reference sequence). V was trimmed by 2 bases and J by 5 bases, leaving 10 bases between them.

This clonotype was counted many times. J is TRBJ2-5 and V is TRBV29-1; D not resolved. The CDR3 is 10 amino acids. From germline, CDR1 is SQVTM and CDR2 ANQGSEA. V lost 2 bases and J 5 bases, leaving 3 bases between the germline ends. The CDR3 is CSVELETQYF. The CDR3 DNA follows: TGCAGCGTTGAATTGGAGACCCAGTACTTC.

This clonotype was seen more than once but under ten times. The chain recombines TRBV15 with TRBJ1-2; TRBD1 matches at 7 bases. Germline CDR1 reads LNHNV; CDR2 reads YYDKDF (reference sequence). The CDR3 sequence is 14 residues long. V lost 0 bases and J lost 8; bases outside the gene matches: 6. This CDR3 reads CATSRDSTGAGYTF. The CDR3 DNA sequence: TGTGCCACCAGCAGAGACTCTACAGGGGCCGGCTACACCTTC.

This chain connects TRBV6-4 to TRBJ2-1; 7 bases agree with TRBD1. There are 13 residues in the CDR3. The V gene end was trimmed by 8 bases and the J gene end by 8 bases; junction bases not matched to a gene: 9. Germline CDR1 and CDR2: MRHNA and SNTAGT. CDR3 nucleotides: TGTGCCAGCGCAGTCGACAGGGAACATGAGCAGTTCTTC. This codes for CASAVDREHEQFF.

In its sample, this clonotype was seen many times. The gene calls are TRBV15 and TRBJ2-3; D is perhaps TRBD1 or TRBD2 (7 bases each). This CDR3 region has 17 residues. The V gene lost 1 base and the J gene lost 2 bases, with 16 bases spanning the gap. CDR1 and CDR2 (germline): LNHNV, YYDKDF (reference sequence). The CDR3 nucleotides are TGTGCCACCAGCAGAGTCAGGGGGAGCGGGATCACAGATACGCAGTATTTT. Translation: CATSRVRGSGITDTQYF.

This clonotype was seen many times. The V call is TRBV12-3 or TRBV12-4, the J call TRBJ1-5; D might be TRBD1 (5 bases). The CDR3 is 13 amino acids. Trimming removed 6 bases from V and 5 bases from J, with 11 bases in between. The CDR3 protein is CASRRRGDQPQHF. The CDR3 nucleotides read TGTGCCAGCAGGCGGCGGGGGGATCAGCCCCAGCATTTT.

This clonotype was picked up many times. The rearrangement links TRBV5-1 to TRBJ2-1; TRBD2 agrees at 8 bases. The length of the CDR3 is 15 residues. Germline CDR1 SGHRS, CDR2 YFSETQ. V lost 4 bases, J lost 8 bases, and 11 bases stayed unmatched. CDR3 bases: TGCGCCAGCAGCATGCTACCGGGACTAGGAGATGAGCAGTTCTTC. It codes for CASSMLPGLGDEQFF.